Each of the 23 T cell receptor beta chains below was sequenced from the same sample in a study of T-cell memory formation after mild COVID-19. TCRdb passed the 5' RACE reads through MiXCR, listing each CDR3 protein once. Among roughly 99,000 distinct CDR3 sequences listed, roughly an eighth were seen once. The specimen sequenced was PBMCs or a T cell subset sorted from them (not recorded which). The source is a man younger than 35 who had mild COVID-19 (a few samples of this study predate the infection). Cell type and time point are not known.

This chain connects TRBV27 to TRBJ2-1; the match to TRBD2 covers 9 bases. From germline, CDR1 is MNHEY and CDR2 SMNVEV (reference sequence). J lost 4 bases, V lost 5 bases, and 3 bases had no gene match. CDR3 length: 14 amino acids. CDR3 nucleotide sequence: TGTGCCAGCAGTATGACTAGCGGATACAATGAGCAGTTCTTC. Protein sequence: CASSMTSGYNEQFF.

The genes are TRBV7-8 and TRBJ1-1; tentative D call: TRBD1 (5 bases). V was clipped by 7 bases and J by 1 base, with 13 bases between them. This CDR3 has 14 residues. In germline, CDR1 is SGHVS, CDR2 FQNEAQ. In DNA, the CDR3 is TGTGCCAGCACTCAGAGGGGAGAGAACACTGAAGCTTTCTTT. This translates into CASTQRGENTEAFF.

V and J are TRBV5-5 and TRBJ2-5, with TRBD2 matching 8 bases. Germline-derived CDR1 and CDR2 are SGHKS and YYEKEE (reference sequence). After removal of 4 bases from V and 4 bases from J, the junction contained 12 bases not matched to a gene. The CDR3 contains 16 residues. The CDR3 region has the DNA TGTGCCAGCAGCCGGACCGGGACTAGGGTAGGAGAGACCCAGTACTTC. Amino acid sequence: CASSRTGTRVGETQYF. Full variable domain (missing parts from reference TRBV5-5 and TRBJ2-5): DAGVTQSPTHLIKTRGQQVTLRCSPISGHKSVSWYQQVLGQGPQFIFQYYEKEERGRGNFPDRFSARQFPNYSSELNVNALLLGDSALYLCASSRTGTRVGETQYFGPGTRLLVL.

The gene calls are TRBV19 and TRBJ2-7; weak D call: TRBD2 (6 bases). This CDR3 comprises 13 residues. Trimming removed 5 bases from V and 6 bases from J, with 14 bases in between. CDR1 is LNHDA, CDR2 SQIVND, per germline (reference sequence). The CDR3 nucleotides are TGTGCCAGTAGTGCGCGATCTAGCGCCGAGCAGTACTTC. Translation: CASSARSSAEQYF. Combining the CDR3 with reference TRBV19 and TRBJ2-7 gives the whole variable domain DGGITQSPKYLFRKEGQNVTLSCEQNLNHDAMYWYRQDPGQGLRLIYYSQIVNDFQKGDIAEGYSVSREKKESFPLTVTSAQKNPTAFYLCASSARSSAEQYFGPGTRLTVT.

This chain links TRBV29-1 with TRBJ2-7; D is undetermined. V dropped 5 bases and J dropped 0 bases, with 11 bases sitting between them. The CDR3 runs to 13 residues. Germline lookup yields CDR1 SQVTM and CDR2 ANQGSEA. CDR3 DNA: TGCAGCGTTCGAGGACGGAGCTCCTACGAGCAGTACTTC. It specifies CSVRGRSSYEQYF.

The chain recombines TRBV4-2 with TRBJ1-1; 10 positions match TRBD1. V trimming: 1 base; J trimming: 4 bases; junction bases outside the gene matches: 6. Germline-derived CDR1 and CDR2 are LGHNA and YNFKEQ. CDR3 length: 16 residues. The CDR3 reads CASSQAGDRGGTEAFF. DNA for the CDR3: TGTGCCAGCAGCCAAGCCGGGGACAGGGGTGGCACTGAAGCTTTCTTT.

This clonotype was detected a few times. This chain connects TRBV6-2 or TRBV6-3 to TRBJ2-2, with 7 bases fitting TRBD1. J gave up 11 bases and V 6 bases, and 12 bases lay outside the gene matches. This CDR3 spans 14 amino acids. Germline loops: CDR1 MNHEY, CDR2 SVGEGT. The CDR3 DNA sequence: TGTGCCAGCAGATCCGGGACAGACATCCAAGAGCTGTTTTTT. It specifies CASRSGTDIQELFF.

The sample holds a few counts of this clonotype. This chain joins TRBV4-1 and TRBJ1-2, with D unresolved. The V gene's germline CDR1 is MGHRA and CDR2 YSYEKL. The CDR3 is 14 residues long. With 0 bases removed from V and 5 bases from J, the gap between germline ends came to 10 bases. The CDR3 loop is CASSQDNSQYGYTF. Here the CDR3 DNA reads TGCGCCAGCAGCCAAGATAACAGTCAATATGGCTACACCTTC.

V and J are TRBV6-5 and TRBJ2-7; maybe TRBD1 (5 bases). The CDR3 loop spans 16 amino acids. Germline lookup yields CDR1 MNHEY and CDR2 SVGAGI. V lost 1 base to trimming and J lost 3 bases, with 16 bases between them. The CDR3 bases are TGTGCCAGCAGTTACTATAAGCAGGGCAGACTCTACGAGCAGTACGTC. The encoded protein is CASSYYKQGRLYEQYV.

The V call is TRBV20-1, the J call TRBJ2-5, with D unclear. V lost 0 bases and J lost 6, with 20 bases in between. Germline V gene data show CDR1 as DFQATT and CDR2 as SNEGSKA (reference sequence). This CDR3 has 16 amino acids. The CDR3, as DNA: TGCAGTGCTAGAGATCCGGGTCGGAACGGTTCGAAGACCCAGTACTTC. Protein sequence: CSARDPGRNGSKTQYF.

The chain recombines TRBV7-6 with TRBJ2-1; a possible D gene is TRBD1 (6 bases). V gave up 5 bases and J gave up 4 bases, with 24 bases separating them. Germline V gives CDR1 SGHVS, CDR2 FNYEAQ. This CDR3 has 18 residues. The CDR3 nucleotides are TGTGCCAGCAGCCCGAGTCGGACAGCCCCGGATCATTACAATGAGCAGTTCTTC. It translates to CASSPSRTAPDHYNEQFF.

This clonotype was counted a few times. The V call is TRBV24-1, the J call TRBJ2-3, with a weak D call TRBD2 (6 bases). The V gene lost 9 bases and the J gene lost 0 bases, with 15 bases spanning the gap. Germline V gene lookup returns CDR1 KGHDR and CDR2 SFDVKD. This CDR3 spans 15 amino acids. CDR3: CATPGTEDSTDTQYF. CDR3 coding DNA: TGTGCCACCCCCGGGACTGAAGATAGCACAGATACGCAGTATTTT.

This clonotype is classed as medium-sized (0.01 to 0.1%). The rearrangement uses TRBV28 and TRBJ2-1, with 7 bases lining up with TRBD1. V lost 5 bases to trimming and J lost 5 bases; unmatched junction nucleotides: 12. This CDR3 is built from 16 residues. Germline values: CDR1 MDHEN, CDR2 SYDVKM. The CDR3 DNA is TGTGCCAGCAGTCCGCCTCGGGACAGCCACAACAATGAGCAGTTCTTC. Protein: CASSPPRDSHNNEQFF.

This clonotype was seen repeatedly, ten times or more. V is TRBV2 and J is TRBJ1-2, with 11 bases lining up with TRBD1. After removal of 6 bases from V and 7 bases from J, the junction contained 1 base not matched to a gene. The CDR3 sequence is 12 residues long. Germline V gene data show CDR1 as SNHLY and CDR2 as FYNNEI. The CDR3 DNA reads as TGTGCCAGCAGGGACAGGGGGCCTGGCTACACCTTC. Translation gives CASRDRGPGYTF.

In its sample, this clonotype was seen a few times. J is TRBJ1-6 and V is TRBV19, with TRBD1 as a possible D gene (5 bases). The germline V gene has CDR1 LNHDA and CDR2 SQIVND (reference sequence). The CDR3 loop spans 15 amino acids. Deletions cut 9 bases from V and 7 bases from J, with 19 bases between. CDR3 in amino acids: CASKTMRGDNSPLHF. DNA for the CDR3: TGTGCCAGCAAAACCATGAGAGGGGACAATTCACCCCTCCACTTT.

This clonotype was detected a few times. The chain links TRBV7-9 to TRBJ1-2, with 7 bases fitting TRBD1. Germline values: CDR1 SEHNR, CDR2 FQNEAQ (reference sequence). The CDR3 spans 14 residues. V shed 5 bases and J 7 bases; nucleotides not matched to a gene: 10. The DNA of the CDR3 is TGTGCCAGCAGCGTAATCTCCAGGGGGGCTGGCTACACCTTC. Residues: CASSVISRGAGYTF.

This clonotype occurred a few times. This chain joins TRBV7-8 and TRBJ2-1; TRBD2 matches at 7 bases. Germline V CDR1 and CDR2: SGHVS, FQNEAQ. The V gene end was trimmed by 5 bases and the J gene end by 10 bases; junction bases not matched to a gene: 8. The CDR3 has 13 amino acids. CDR3 region: CASSPSTSREQFF. The CDR3 DNA reads TGTGCCAGCAGCCCCTCGACTAGCCGGGAGCAGTTCTTC.

The genes are TRBV7-9 and TRBJ1-3, with D possibly being TRBD1 (5 bases). Trimming removed 8 bases at V and 0 bases at J, with 14 bases between. The CDR3 spans 15 residues. Germline CDR1 SEHNR, CDR2 FQNEAQ (reference sequence). CDR3 loop: CASRPGRSSGNTIYF. CDR3 DNA: TGTGCCAGCCGCCCGGGACGGAGCTCTGGAAACACCATATATTTT.

This clonotype was detected a few times. The chain joins TRBV7-9 to TRBJ2-5; TRBD2 matches 7 bases. The CDR3 sequence is 16 residues long. CDR1 is SEHNR and CDR2 is FQNEAQ in the germline V gene (reference sequence). J gave up 1 base and V 5 bases, and 10 bases lay outside the gene matches. The CDR3 loop reads CASSPAAGPIQETQYF. CDR3 nucleotides: TGTGCCAGCAGCCCGGCAGCGGGGCCGATCCAAGAGACCCAGTACTTC.

The V gene is TRBV5-6, the J gene TRBJ2-2, with D possibly being TRBD1 (6 bases). V lost 1 base and J 4 bases, leaving 8 bases between the germline ends. Germline assignment: CDR1 SGHDT and CDR2 YYEEEE. The CDR3 covers 14 residues. In nucleotides, the CDR3 is TGTGCCAGCAGCTTGACAGGGACCACCGGGGAGCTGTTTTTT. Protein: CASSLTGTTGELFF.

This clonotype came up a few times. V gene TRBV29-1 combines with J gene TRBJ1-2; D call uncertain. V lost 3 bases to trimming and J lost 8 bases, with 10 bases between them. Per germline, CDR1 SQVTM and CDR2 ANQGSEA. This CDR3 is built from 11 residues. CDR3 loop: CSVDDGGGYTF. The CDR3 region has the DNA TGCAGCGTTGACGATGGAGGGGGCTACACCTTC. Using reference TRBV29-1 and TRBJ1-2 for the parts outside the CDR3, the full variable domain is SAVISQKPSRDICQRGTSLTIQCQVDSQVTMMFWYRQQPGQSLTLIATANQGSEATYESGFVIDKFPISRPNLTFSTLTVSNMSPEDSSIYLCSVDDGGGYTFGSGTRLTVV.

This clonotype was observed at least ten times. The chain uses TRBV13 and TRBJ1-1, with D maybe TRBD1 (5 bases). The CDR3 covers 15 residues. Trimming took 0 bases from V and 5 from J, leaving 13 bases between them. Germline CDR1 and CDR2: PRHDT and FYEKMQ (reference sequence). The CDR3 loop reads CASSLGAGGVTEAFF. In DNA form, the CDR3 reads TGTGCCAGCAGCTTAGGGGCTGGGGGAGTAACTGAAGCTTTCTTT. Full variable domain (outside the CDR3, taken from reference TRBV13 and TRBJ1-1): AAGVIQSPRHLIKEKRETATLKCYPIPRHDTVYWYQQGPGQDPQFLISFYEKMQSDKGSIPDRFSAQQFSDYHSELNMSSLELGDSALYFCASSLGAGGVTEAFFGQGTRLTVV.

The chain is built from TRBV7-2 and TRBJ2-7, with 15 bases identical to TRBD2. There are 15 residues in the CDR3. The V gene's germline CDR1 is SGHTA and CDR2 FQGNSA. J lost 4 bases, V lost 5 bases, and 3 bases had no gene match. The DNA for the CDR3 is TGTGCCAGCAGCCGGACTAGCGGGGGGGATTACGAGCAGTACTTC. Translated, it gives CASSRTSGGDYEQYF.